Described below is a single TCR beta chain sequence and its context. TCRdb re-called the RT-PCR reads with MiXCR, one entry per CDR3 protein. Of 430,000 or so distinct CDR3 sequences listed, approximately 11% are singletons. The sample belongs to a study of response to subunit inactivated influenza vaccine. Deletions cut 5 bases from V and 0 bases from J, with 11 bases between. The CDR3 sequence is 14 residues long. Germline V lookup: CDR1 SGHRS, CDR2 YFSETQ. The chain is built from TRBV5-1 and TRBJ1-1, with unresolved D. This sequence was found in a man aged 50 to 60 who received an inactivated influenza vaccine. The sample consisted of PBMCs from blood, taken 45 days after vaccination. In DNA, the CDR3 is TGCGCCAGCAGTCAAAGTCTGATGAACACTGAAGCTTTCTTT. It yields the protein CASSQSLMNTEAFF.